The rows below give T cell receptor beta chains drawn from one sample of a study of blood T cell repertoires in COVID-19. Generated by immunoSEQ multiplex PCR, the TCRdb table keeps only in-frame clones and is missing some. This table has 250,000 or so clones, 84% appearing once. Sequencing was performed on peripheral blood. These TCRs come from a man in his forties who had recovered from COVID-19. Both conserved end residues are part of each CDR3. Fields, in order: J gene, D gene, V gene, clone size, CDR3 DNA, CDR3 protein. A D gene is named only where the DNA matches it firmly. Only some rows state a clone size, as once, few, many or a class for expanded clones.

J: TRBJ2-3; D: .; V: TRBV5-4; size: .; DNA: TGTGCCAGCAGCGACCCCAGCGGGAGCACAGATACGCAGTATTTT; CDR3: CASSDPSGSTDTQYF
J: TRBJ2-1; D: .; V: TRBV30; size: .; DNA: TGTGCCTGGAGTCCAGGGGCCACCTACAATGAGCAGTTCTTC; CDR3: CAWSPGATYNEQFF
J: TRBJ2-7; D: TRBD2; V: TRBV6-6; size: .; DNA: TGTGCCAGCAGTGGAGTAGAGGGAGGGGTCTACGAGCAGTACTTC; CDR3: CASSGVEGGVYEQYF
J: TRBJ1-4; D: .; V: TRBV4-1; size: .; DNA: TGCGCCAGCAACTCCGCCCGGGGAAAACTGTTTTTT; CDR3: CASNSARGKLFF
J: TRBJ1-2; D: .; V: TRBV7-9; size: .; DNA: TGTGCCAGCAGCCGAGACACTAACTATGGCTACACCTTC; CDR3: CASSRDTNYGYTF
J: TRBJ2-7; D: TRBD1; V: TRBV7-8; size: .; DNA: TGTGCCAGCAGCAGATCCCGGGACAGGGCCACCTACGAGCAGTACTTC; CDR3: CASSRSRDRATYEQYF
J: TRBJ2-1; D: TRBD2; V: TRBV30; size: .; DNA: TGTGCCTGGAGTGTACTAGCGGGAGGGTACAATGAGCAGTTCTTC; CDR3: CAWSVLAGGYNEQFF
J: TRBJ1-1; D: .; V: TRBV9; size: .; DNA: TGTGCCAGCAGCGTAGTCGGGGGGTATGAGACTTTCTTT; CDR3: CASSVVGGYETFF
J: TRBJ1-5; D: .; V: TRBV10-2; size: .; DNA: TGCGCCAGCAGCCACAGGGAGGGTCAGCCCCAGCATTTT; CDR3: CASSHREGQPQHF
J: TRBJ2-7; D: .; V: TRBV21-1; size: once; DNA: TGTGCCAGCAGCAGCCGCAGGGGGATGAACGAGCAGTACTTC; CDR3: CASSSRRGMNEQYF
J: TRBJ2-1; D: TRBD2; V: TRBV3-1/TRBV3-2; size: .; DNA: TGTGCCAGCAGCCCCTTAGCGGGGGCCTACAATGAGCAGTTCTTC; CDR3: CASSPLAGAYNEQFF
J: TRBJ2-1; D: .; V: TRBV5-4; size: once; DNA: TGTGCCAGCAGCTTGCGAGGGGGGGCTTCTCATGAGCAGTTCTTC; CDR3: CASSLRGGASHEQFF
J: TRBJ2-1; D: .; V: TRBV18; size: few; DNA: TGTGCCAGCTCACCAGTCGACAATGAGCAGTTCTTC; CDR3: CASSPVDNEQFF
J: TRBJ1-2; D: .; V: TRBV10-3; size: .; DNA: TGTGCCATCAGGGCGGGGGACTATGGCTACACCTTC; CDR3: CAIRAGDYGYTF
J: TRBJ1-2; D: .; V: TRBV19; size: once; DNA: TGTGCCAGTAGTACTCAGGGCGGGGGTGACTATGGCTACACCTTC; CDR3: CASSTQGGGDYGYTF
J: TRBJ1-2; D: .; V: TRBV6-5; size: .; DNA: TGTGCCAGCAGTTACTCGATCCTCAGTAACTATGGCTACACCTTC; CDR3: CASSYSILSNYGYTF
J: TRBJ1-5; D: .; V: TRBV6-2/TRBV6-3; size: .; DNA: TGTGCCAGCAGTCAGTTATCAGGGGCCGGCAATCAGCCCCAGCATTTT; CDR3: CASSQLSGAGNQPQHF
J: TRBJ2-3; D: .; V: TRBV5-1; size: .; DNA: TGCGCCAGCAGCTTGGGGTCACAAGATACGCAGTATTTT; CDR3: CASSLGSQDTQYF
J: TRBJ2-7; D: .; V: TRBV19; size: .; DNA: TGTGCCAGTAGTATCAGTGCGGGGACCTACGAGCAGTACTTC; CDR3: CASSISAGTYEQYF
J: TRBJ2-7; D: .; V: TRBV6-2/TRBV6-3; size: .; DNA: TGTGCCAGCAGTTACTCGCGAACAGGCTCAGCCTACGAGCAGTACTTC; CDR3: CASSYSRTGSAYEQYF
J: TRBJ2-7; D: TRBD1; V: TRBV3-1/TRBV3-2; size: .; DNA: TGTGCCAGCAGCCGTACAGGGGACGAGCAGTACTTC; CDR3: CASSRTGDEQYF
J: TRBJ2-1; D: TRBD2; V: TRBV9; size: .; DNA: TGTGCCAGCAGCGTAGCGGGGGGGCCCTACAATGAGCAGTTCTTC; CDR3: CASSVAGGPYNEQFF
J: TRBJ1-3; D: .; V: TRBV2; size: .; DNA: TGTGCCAGCAGTGAATCTGCGGGAGGAAACACCATATATTTT; CDR3: CASSESAGGNTIYF
J: TRBJ2-5; D: TRBD1; V: TRBV5-4; size: .; DNA: TGTGCCAGCAGCTTGGGCCAGGGGGCGGAGACCCAGTACTTC; CDR3: CASSLGQGAETQYF
J: TRBJ1-1; D: TRBD1; V: TRBV30; size: .; DNA: TGTGCCTGGAGTCCGGGACAGGGCGGCACTGAAGCTTTCTTT; CDR3: CAWSPGQGGTEAFF
J: TRBJ1-4; D: .; V: TRBV6-2/TRBV6-3; size: once; DNA: TGTGCCAGCAGTTACTCCTGGGGGGTGAAAGAAAAACTGTTTTTT; CDR3: CASSYSWGVKEKLFF
J: TRBJ2-3; D: .; V: TRBV7-2; size: .; DNA: TGTGCCAGCAGCTTATCGTTTGGGGCGACAGATACGCAGTATTTT; CDR3: CASSLSFGATDTQYF
J: TRBJ1-5; D: .; V: TRBV19; size: .; DNA: TGTGCCAGTAGTATTAGTAATCAGCCCCAGCATTTT; CDR3: CASSISNQPQHF
J: TRBJ2-1; D: TRBD2; V: TRBV3-1/TRBV3-2; size: .; DNA: TGTGCCAGCAGCCAAGAACCCCTAGCGGGCTTTGAGGATGAGCAGTTCTTC; CDR3: CASSQEPLAGFEDEQFF
J: TRBJ2-7; D: TRBD2; V: TRBV10-3; size: .; DNA: TGTGCCGCGGGGGGGACAGAAGCTTACGAGCAGTACTTC; CDR3: CAAGGTEAYEQYF
J: TRBJ1-2; D: .; V: TRBV7-9; size: .; DNA: TGTGCCAGCAGCTTAAGTGACAGCAACTATGGCTACACCTTC; CDR3: CASSLSDSNYGYTF
J: TRBJ1-5; D: TRBD1; V: TRBV7-2; size: .; DNA: TGTGCCAGCAGCTTGGACAGGAATCAGCCCCAGCATTTT; CDR3: CASSLDRNQPQHF
J: TRBJ2-7; D: TRBD2; V: TRBV10-1; size: .; DNA: TGCGCCAGCAGTCCCAGCGGGAGGGATCTGTACGAGCAGTACTTC; CDR3: CASSPSGRDLYEQYF
J: TRBJ2-7; D: TRBD2; V: TRBV6-5; size: .; DNA: TGTGCCAGCAGTTACAGCGGGGGGACCTCCTACGAGCAGTACTTC; CDR3: CASSYSGGTSYEQYF
J: TRBJ1-2; D: TRBD1; V: TRBV14; size: few; DNA: TGTGCCAGCAGCCAAGGCCCGGGACAGTTCTATGGCTACACCTTC; CDR3: CASSQGPGQFYGYTF
J: TRBJ2-5; D: TRBD2; V: TRBV2; size: .; DNA: TGTGCCAGCAGCGGAGGACTAGCGAGGCCAGAGACCCAGTACTTC; CDR3: CASSGGLARPETQYF
J: TRBJ1-2; D: .; V: TRBV18; size: .; DNA: TGTGCCAGCTCTCCGGCCGACAGCCCGACGTTCTATGGCTACACCTTC; CDR3: CASSPADSPTFYGYTF
J: TRBJ2-7; D: TRBD1; V: TRBV7-2; size: .; DNA: TGTGCCAGCAGCTTAGTTACGGGACAGACCTACGAGCAGTACTTC; CDR3: CASSLVTGQTYEQYF
J: TRBJ1-1; D: .; V: TRBV4-3; size: once; DNA: TGCGCCAGCAGCCAACTCGTAAATTCTTTAGAAGCTTTCTTT; CDR3: CASSQLVNSLEAFF
J: TRBJ2-3; D: .; V: TRBV7-9; size: .; DNA: TGTGCCAGCAGCTTAGTATCGGGTGGACTGACTACGCAGTATTTT; CDR3: CASSLVSGGLTTQYF
J: TRBJ2-7; D: TRBD2; V: TRBV30; size: .; DNA: TGTGCCTGGAGAAGACTAGCGGGAGGGTCCTACGAGCAGTACTTC; CDR3: CAWRRLAGGSYEQYF
J: TRBJ2-7; D: TRBD2; V: TRBV11-3; size: few; DNA: TGTGCCAGCAGCGCAGGGACTAGCGGGAGAGTCGACGAGCAGTACTTC; CDR3: CASSAGTSGRVDEQYF
J: TRBJ1-1; D: .; V: TRBV6-5; size: .; DNA: TGTGCCGCGGACTCCTCCGGGTATGGCGCTGAAGCTTTCTTT; CDR3: CAADSSGYGAEAFF
J: TRBJ1-5; D: .; V: TRBV2; size: .; DNA: TGTGCCAGCAAGGGGGGGCGGGGCAATCAGCCCCAGCATTTT; CDR3: CASKGGRGNQPQHF
J: TRBJ2-7; D: .; V: TRBV11-2; size: .; DNA: TGTGCCAGCAGCTTTATTCGCGGAACCTACGAGCAGTACTTC; CDR3: CASSFIRGTYEQYF
J: TRBJ2-1; D: .; V: TRBV13; size: .; DNA: TGTGCCAGCAGCTTAGCGGGGAGGATGACCTACAATGAGCAGTTCTTC; CDR3: CASSLAGRMTYNEQFF
J: TRBJ1-2; D: .; V: TRBV5-4; size: .; DNA: TGTGCCAGCAGCCGCCCGAGGGCTGGCTACACCTTC; CDR3: CASSRPRAGYTF